These 10 T cell receptor beta chains share one sample of origin, sequenced in a study of spatial heterogeneity in lung cancer (dated by TCRdb to the late 2010s). The time point label, as the study defines it: blood at routine non-recurrence follow-up after resection. TCR sequencing used whole RNA extracted from tumor and nontumor lung tissue, or from cryopreserved PBMC samples, without cell sorting. The library was built by means of 5' RACE. Data came from a NextSeq 500. TCRdb reanalyzed the raw reads on its own, using fastp at Q25 for trimming and MiXCR for clone calling, and kept in-frame beta chains. Under each unique CDR3 protein, matching rows form one entry showing the most common genes and DNA. This sample gives around 110,000 distinct CDR3 sequences in total; roughly an eighth of them show up just once. The top ten hold 16% of the sample. This sample comprised PBMCs, obtained at follow-up. The receptors here all came from a male donor with early-stage non-small cell lung cancer.

The chain links TRBV29-1 to TRBJ2-7, with D perhaps given as TRBD1 or TRBD2 (5 bases each). The germline gives CDR1 SQVTM, CDR2 ANQGSEA. With 4 bases removed from V and 6 bases from J, the gap between germline ends came to 10 bases. This CDR3 region has 11 residues. The CDR3 region is CSVGDAGEQYF. The CDR3, as DNA: TGCAGCGTTGGGGACGCGGGCGAGCAGTACTTC.

In this sample, this clonotype turned up many times. The chain has TRBV7-2 and TRBJ1-4; TRBD1 aligns across 7 bases. The germline V gene has CDR1 SGHTA and CDR2 FQGNSA. V lost 3 bases, J lost 11 bases, and 6 bases stayed unmatched. The CDR3 is 13 amino acids. The CDR3 region is CASSLGQMRKLFF. The DNA for the CDR3 is TGTGCCAGCAGCTTGGGACAGATGCGGAAACTGTTTTTT.

This clonotype is deemed medium-sized. This chain uses TRBV29-1 with TRBJ1-1, with a possible D match to TRBD1 (6 bases). V shed 6 bases and J shed 3 bases, with 23 bases lying between them. The CDR3 contains 16 residues. Per germline, CDR1 SQVTM and CDR2 ANQGSEA. In DNA, the CDR3 is TGCAGCGTCTGCCCCCTTACAGGGCCAGGTGACACTGAAGCTTTCTTT. It specifies CSVCPLTGPGDTEAFF.

The table lists this clonotype with many counts. The gene calls are TRBV12-3 or TRBV12-4 and TRBJ1-1; no clear D. V lost 5 bases and J lost 4, with 11 bases in between. The CDR3 length is 13 residues. CDR3 in DNA: TGTGCCAGCAGTCCCCTCTCGCGCACTGAAGCTTTCTTT. This sequence encodes CASSPLSRTEAFF.

This clonotype appeared a few times. The rearrangement links TRBV28 to TRBJ1-2; D unclear. The germline V and J ends were trimmed by 3 bases and 8 bases, with 16 bases remaining between them. CDR1 is MDHEN and CDR2 is SYDVKM in the germline V gene. This CDR3 has 14 amino acids. CDR3 DNA sequence: TGTGCCAGCAGTTTCGTTGCCCGGGGTCCCGGCTACACCTTC. Protein product: CASSFVARGPGYTF.

The chain has TRBV15 and TRBJ2-3; 9 bases map to TRBD1. This CDR3 contains 16 residues. CDR1 and CDR2 from the germline V gene are LNHNV and YYDKDF (reference sequence). With V trimmed by 3 bases and J by 2 bases, 6 bases remained unmatched. CDR3 coding DNA: TGTGCCACCAGCAGCTTGGACAGGGGTCCCACAGATACGCAGTATTTT. Residues: CATSSLDRGPTDTQYF.

This clonotype has just a few counts. This chain links TRBV5-1 with TRBJ2-2; D is ambiguous. This CDR3 has 15 residues. The germline V gene encodes CDR1 SGHRS and CDR2 YFSETQ. V was pared by 1 base and J by 3 bases, with 10 bases between. The CDR3: CASSLLQLDTGELFF. CDR3 in DNA: TGCGCCAGCAGCTTGTTACAATTAGACACCGGGGAGCTGTTTTTT.

The V and J genes are TRBV7-2 and TRBJ2-4; TRBD1 matches at 10 bases. Trimming took 7 bases from V and 6 from J; bases not matched to a gene: 3. Germline V lookup: CDR1 SGHTA, CDR2 FQGNSA. The CDR3 spans 13 residues. The CDR3 DNA is TGTGCCAGCATGGGACAGGGGCCAAACATTCAGTACTTC. Translation gives CASMGQGPNIQYF.

In its sample, this clonotype was seen a few times. V and J are TRBV14 and TRBJ1-6, with D unresolved. V gave up 1 base and J gave up 8 bases, with 12 bases separating them. CDR3 length: 15 amino acids. Germline CDR1 is SGHDN and CDR2 is FVKESK. The DNA for the CDR3 is TGTGCCAGCAGCCAAGTTTCTAGCTCTTATTCACCCCTCCACTTT. Translating gives CASSQVSSSYSPLHF.

V and J are TRBV20-1 and TRBJ1-5; D is perhaps TRBD1 (5 bases). This CDR3 is 15 amino acids long. V shed 0 bases and J shed 1 base, with 10 bases lying between them. Germline values: CDR1 DFQATT, CDR2 SNEGSKA (reference sequence). CDR3 residues: CSARDEGASNQPQHF. CDR3 bases: TGCAGTGCTAGAGATGAAGGGGCGAGCAATCAGCCCCAGCATTTT.